This T cell receptor beta chain was recovered during a study of T cells in Graves' hyperthyroidism and ophthalmopathy. Not enrolled were patients with uncontrolled infection, other autoimmune disease, pregnancy or lactation. Isolation of PBMCs was performed on around 10 ml fresh peripheral blood. V lost 5 bases and J 7 bases, leaving 6 bases between the germline ends. From germline, CDR1 is MDHEN and CDR2 SYDVKM. This CDR3 region has 11 residues. The TCR beta CDR3 regions underwent amplification using RNA transcripts as the source. First-round RT-PCR targeting the TCR CDR3 was performed with the HTBI primer set. Each CDR3 protein gets one entry after TCRdb re-called the multiplex PCR reads with MiXCR. The sample carries some 600,000 distinct CDR3 sequences, about 15% recorded once. This clonotype was seen at least ten times.

Specimen: blood. The J gene is TRBJ2-1, the V gene TRBV28; D unresolved. The TCR sequence derives from a young woman with Graves' hyperthyroidism that later progressed to Graves' ophthalmopathy. The CDR3 nucleotides read TGTGCCAGCAGTCCCGTTAATGAGCAGTTCTTC. Protein sequence: CASSPVNEQFF. Supplemented by reference TRBV28 and TRBJ2-1, the full variable domain reads DVKVTQSSRYLVKRTGEKVFLECVQDMDHENMFWYRQDPGLGLRLIYFSYDVKMKEKGDIPEGYSVSREKKERFSLILESASTNQTSMYLCASSPVNEQFFGPGTRLTVL.